Below are 22 T cell receptor beta chains sequenced from a single sample in a study of T cell responses to AZD1222 COVID-19 vaccine. Generated by immunoSEQ multiplex PCR, the TCRdb table keeps only in-frame clones and is missing some. The sample contains some 120,000 clones, under 95% of which appear only once. This specimen was peripheral blood, taken on day 0 of AZD1222 vaccination. These receptors were collected from an adult in good health.

The CDR3 DNA reads TGTGCCAGCAGTGAATACGGGGACAGGGCTTACGAGCAGTACTTC. This translates into CASSEYGDRAYEQYF. The chain recombines TRBV25-1 with TRBJ2-7, with 9 bases that match TRBD1. J lost 4 bases, V lost 0 bases, and 4 bases had no gene match. Germline CDR1 and CDR2: MGHDK and SYGVNS. CDR3 size: 15 residues.

This chain links TRBV14 with TRBJ1-4; TRBD1 agrees at 9 bases. This CDR3 has 16 residues. After removal of 0 bases from V and 6 bases from J, the junction contained 5 bases not matched to a gene. From germline, CDR1 is SGHDN and CDR2 FVKESK. The CDR3 reads CASSQEGWTGDEKLFF. CDR3 bases: TGTGCCAGCAGCCAAGAAGGGTGGACAGGGGATGAAAAACTGTTTTTT. The variable domain in full, with the rest retrieved from reference TRBV14 and TRBJ1-4, is EAGVTQFPSHSVIEKGQTVTLRCDPISGHDNLYWYRRVMGKEIKFLLHFVKESKQDESGMPNNRFLAERTGGTYSTLKVQPAELEDSGVYFCASSQEGWTGDEKLFFGSGTQLSVL.

This clone was counted a single time. The V call is TRBV28, the J call TRBJ1-1; D is ambiguous. The germline V gene encodes CDR1 MDHEN and CDR2 SYDVKM. CDR3 size: 13 residues. The V and J ends lost 7 bases and 4 bases respectively, with 13 bases between them. CDR3 loop: CASIRAAGTEAFF. CDR3 sequence (DNA): TGTGCCAGCATAAGGGCCGCTGGCACTGAAGCTTTCTTT. Supplemented by reference TRBV28 and TRBJ1-1, the full variable domain reads DVKVTQSSRYLVKRTGEKVFLECVQDMDHENMFWYRQDPGLGLRLIYFSYDVKMKEKGDIPEGYSVSREKKERFSLILESASTNQTSMYLCASIRAAGTEAFFGQGTRLTVV.

The chain recombines TRBV18 with TRBJ2-3; D may be TRBD2 (6 bases). CDR3 length: 15 amino acids. Germline V gene lookup returns CDR1 KGHSH and CDR2 LQKENI. Trimming took off 1 base at V and 2 bases at J, with 10 bases between the two ends. Here the CDR3 reads CASSPLAANTDTQYF. CDR3 in DNA: TGTGCCAGCTCACCACTAGCGGCGAACACAGATACGCAGTATTTT.

The CDR3 protein is CASSSRTSGRVNTGELFF. For the CDR3, the DNA is TGTGCCAGTAGTTCCCGGACTAGCGGGAGGGTGAACACCGGGGAGCTGTTTTTT. The rearrangement links TRBV19 to TRBJ2-2; TRBD2 aligns across 15 bases. The CDR3 totals 18 residues. V lost 5 bases, J lost 1 base, and 5 bases stayed unmatched. Looked up from germline, CDR1 is LNHDA and CDR2 is SQIVND (reference sequence).

The V call is TRBV9, the J call TRBJ2-7; 7 bases map to TRBD2. CDR3 length: 15 amino acids. The J segment lost 2 bases and the V segment lost 3 bases, leaving 8 bases of the junction unmatched. CDR1 and CDR2 (germline): SGDLS, YYNGEE. CDR3 sequence: CASSAGGRPPYEQYF. CDR3 coding DNA: TGTGCCAGCAGCGCGGGAGGACGGCCCCCCTACGAGCAGTACTTC. Complete variable domain (other parts from reference TRBV9 and TRBJ2-7): DSGVTQTPKHLITATGQRVTLRCSPRSGDLSVYWYQQSLDQGLQFLIQYYNGEERAKGNILERFSAQQFPDLHSELNLSSLELGDSALYFCASSAGGRPPYEQYFGPGTRLTVT.

The chain is built from TRBV19 and TRBJ2-4, with D perhaps given as TRBD1 or TRBD2 (5 bases each). V shed 5 bases and J shed 7 bases, with 27 bases lying between them. Germline values: CDR1 LNHDA, CDR2 SQIVND (reference sequence). This CDR3 contains 18 residues. The CDR3 loop is CASSPTLWTPSPGNIQYF. The CDR3 DNA is TGTGCCAGTAGTCCGACCTTGTGGACACCCTCCCCGGGGAACATTCAGTACTTC.

This chain connects TRBV7-2 to TRBJ2-7; tentatively, D is TRBD1 or TRBD2 (5 bases each). V was shortened by 0 bases and J by 6 bases, with 9 bases between the two germline ends. Per germline, CDR1 SGHTA and CDR2 FQGNSA. The CDR3 is 13 residues long. CDR3 sequence (DNA): TGTGCCAGCAGCTTAGCGGGGACCTCCGAGCAGTACTTC. Amino acids: CASSLAGTSEQYF.

The chain uses TRBV25-1 and TRBJ1-4, with a weak D call TRBD1 (6 bases). This CDR3 is 17 amino acids long. V shed 1 base and J shed 4 bases, with 16 bases lying between them. CDR1 and CDR2 from the germline V gene are MGHDK and SYGVNS. The CDR3 sequence is CASSESMGAYGNEKLFF. In DNA form, the CDR3 reads TGTGCCAGCAGTGAATCGATGGGGGCTTATGGTAATGAAAAACTGTTTTTT. Full variable domain (outside the CDR3, taken from reference TRBV25-1 and TRBJ1-4): EADIYQTPRYLVIGTGKKITLECSQTMGHDKMYWYQQDPGMELHLIHYSYGVNSTEKGDLSSESTVSRIRTEHFPLTLESARPSHTSQYLCASSESMGAYGNEKLFFGSGTQLSVL.

This chain connects TRBV7-9 to TRBJ1-1; D ambiguous. This CDR3 has 12 amino acids. Germline assignment: CDR1 SEHNR and CDR2 FQNEAQ (reference sequence). The ends were cut back, 1 base at V and 10 bases at J, with 10 bases in the middle. The CDR3 region is CASSLEQSGAFF. The CDR3 nucleotides are TGTGCCAGCAGCTTAGAACAGTCGGGAGCTTTCTTT.

The rearrangement joins TRBV28 to TRBJ2-5; 11 bases match TRBD2. The CDR3 consists of 14 residues. CDR1 and CDR2 (germline): MDHEN, SYDVKM. The junction had 1 base not matched to a gene; V was cut back by 4 bases and J by 3 bases. The DNA for the CDR3 is TGTGCCAGCAGTTCGGGACTAGCGGAAGAGACCCAGTACTTC. It translates to CASSSGLAEETQYF. Full variable domain (remainder filled in from reference TRBV28 and TRBJ2-5): DVKVTQSSRYLVKRTGEKVFLECVQDMDHENMFWYRQDPGLGLRLIYFSYDVKMKEKGDIPEGYSVSREKKERFSLILESASTNQTSMYLCASSSGLAEETQYFGPGTRLLVL.

The chain combines TRBV7-8 with TRBJ2-7; 9 positions match TRBD2. Germline V gives CDR1 SGHVS, CDR2 FQNEAQ. The trim removed 5 bases at V and 4 bases at J, leaving 9 bases unmatched. The CDR3 totals 15 residues. CDR3 protein: CASSHNSGRGYEQYF. The CDR3 region has the DNA TGTGCCAGCAGCCATAATAGCGGGAGAGGGTACGAGCAGTACTTC.

This chain links TRBV28 with TRBJ1-2; D gene ambiguous. The germline CDR1 and CDR2 sequences are MDHEN and SYDVKM. V lost 4 bases, J lost 2 bases, and 8 bases lay in between. This CDR3 region has 13 residues. CDR3 region: CASSWAGNYGYTF. The CDR3 DNA reads as TGTGCCAGCAGTTGGGCCGGGAACTATGGCTACACCTTC.

The chain carries TRBV3-1 (or the pseudogene TRBV3-2) and TRBJ1-2; the D is unclear. V was trimmed by 1 base and J by 2 bases, leaving 8 bases between them. The germline V gene has CDR1 LGHDT and CDR2 YNNKEL (reference sequence). The CDR3 extends over 14 amino acids. The CDR3 nucleotides read TGTGCCAGCAGCCAAGTAGGCCAGAACTATGGCTACACCTTC. Residues: CASSQVGQNYGYTF.

The chain links TRBV9 to TRBJ1-1; possibly TRBD1 for D (5 bases). Germline-derived CDR1 and CDR2 are SGDLS and YYNGEE. V lost 0 bases, J lost 7 bases, and 13 bases lay in between. This CDR3 spans 14 amino acids. DNA of the CDR3: TGTGCCAGCAGCGTAGTCGGGGGTGAGCATGAAGCTTTCTTT. This translates into CASSVVGGEHEAFF.

This chain joins TRBV7-7 and TRBJ1-5; weak D call: TRBD1 (5 bases). Per germline, CDR1 SSHAT and CDR2 FNYEAQ (reference sequence). This CDR3 has 13 residues. The V and J ends lost 1 base and 7 bases respectively, with 8 bases between them. The CDR3 protein is CASSLGSGQPQHF. The CDR3 bases are TGTGCCAGCAGCTTAGGGTCAGGGCAGCCCCAGCATTTT.

The V gene is TRBV30, the J gene TRBJ2-7, with 7 bases that match TRBD2. There are 13 residues in the CDR3. Germline loops: CDR1 GTSNPN, CDR2 SVGIG (reference sequence). Trimming removed 1 base from V and 13 bases from J; junction bases left unmatched: 13. CDR3 bases: TGTGCCTGGAGTGAAGTGGGAGGGACGGAACTTTACTTC. It codes for CAWSEVGGTELYF.

The rearrangement uses TRBV4-1 and TRBJ1-2; no clear D. Trimming took off 0 bases at V and 2 bases at J, with 10 bases between the two ends. This CDR3 comprises 15 residues. CDR1 and CDR2 (germline): MGHRA, YSYEKL. The CDR3, as DNA: TGCGCCAGCAGCCAAGATGGAGCAGGAAACTATGGCTACACCTTC. This translates into CASSQDGAGNYGYTF.

The rearrangement joins TRBV19 to TRBJ1-3, with a weak D call TRBD1 (6 bases). The CDR3 runs to 13 residues. V dropped 5 bases and J dropped 8 bases, with 13 bases sitting between them. The germline CDR1 and CDR2 sequences are LNHDA and SQIVND (reference sequence). CDR3 in DNA: TGTGCCAGTAGTTGGACAGCTCGGGACACCATATATTTT. Protein product: CASSWTARDTIYF.

The chain carries TRBV11-3 and TRBJ2-2; TRBD1 or TRBD2 may be the D gene (5 bases each). Per the germline V gene, CDR1 is SGHNT and CDR2 is YENEEA. Trimming pared 3 bases from V and 7 bases from J, leaving 18 bases between. This CDR3 comprises 16 residues. For the CDR3, the DNA is TGTGCCAGCAGCTTGGGGGATGTTTCTATTAACGGGGAGCTGTTTTTT. This codes for CASSLGDVSINGELFF.

This sequence joins TRBV19 and TRBJ2-4; 7 nucleotides align to TRBD1. The germline gives CDR1 LNHDA, CDR2 SQIVND (reference sequence). The CDR3 extends over 16 amino acids. J was trimmed by 7 bases and V by 7 bases; bases with no gene match: 16. DNA of the CDR3: TGTGCCAGTACCGGGGACAGCTTGGGCCCCTCGAACATTCAGTACTTC. It encodes CASTGDSLGPSNIQYF.

This sequence joins TRBV5-1 and TRBJ2-6; maybe TRBD1 (5 bases). V gave up 0 bases and J gave up 0 bases, with 13 bases separating them. From germline, CDR1 is SGHRS and CDR2 YFSETQ. The CDR3 extends over 18 amino acids. CDR3 nucleotides: TGCGCCAGCAGCTTGGGGGCAGGGCCCCCCTCTGGGGCCAACGTCCTGACTTTC. Translation: CASSLGAGPPSGANVLTF. The full variable domain, its missing parts supplied by reference TRBV5-1 and TRBJ2-6, is KAGVTQTPRYLIKTRGQQVTLSCSPISGHRSVSWYQQTPGQGLQFLFEYFSETQRNKGNFPGRFSGRQFSNSRSEMNVSTLELGDSALYLCASSLGAGPPSGANVLTFGAGSRLTVL.